This T cell receptor beta chain came from a study of blood T cell repertoires in COVID-19. In the study overall: Whether acute or convalescent, the COVID-19 samples came from the United States, Italy and Spain. T cells, B-cell-depleted T cells, or PBMCs provided the cDNA or gDNA that served as material.

The CDR3 loop spans 19 amino acids. Germline V gives CDR1 LNHDA, CDR2 SQIVND (reference sequence). V was trimmed by 5 bases and J by 4 bases, leaving 27 bases between them. In the study's own analysis: Amplified reference gene primers provided the basis for estimating nucleated cell counts. Assay used: immunoSEQ multiplex PCR; TCRdb lists only in-frame clones, some missing. The DNA gave D and trimming, while V, J and clone size come from that table. The sample has some 200,000 clones, roughly four fifths seen once. The sequenced sample consisted of peripheral blood. The rearrangement links TRBV19 to TRBJ1-3; D might be TRBD1 (6 bases). This TCR was recovered from a human donor with acute or convalescent COVID-19. The donor label of this sample is uncertain. The CDR3 here is CASSSHWDTLRRSGNTIYF. In DNA form, the CDR3 reads TGTGCCAGTAGTTCTCACTGGGACACACTGAGGAGGTCCGGAAACACCATATATTTT.